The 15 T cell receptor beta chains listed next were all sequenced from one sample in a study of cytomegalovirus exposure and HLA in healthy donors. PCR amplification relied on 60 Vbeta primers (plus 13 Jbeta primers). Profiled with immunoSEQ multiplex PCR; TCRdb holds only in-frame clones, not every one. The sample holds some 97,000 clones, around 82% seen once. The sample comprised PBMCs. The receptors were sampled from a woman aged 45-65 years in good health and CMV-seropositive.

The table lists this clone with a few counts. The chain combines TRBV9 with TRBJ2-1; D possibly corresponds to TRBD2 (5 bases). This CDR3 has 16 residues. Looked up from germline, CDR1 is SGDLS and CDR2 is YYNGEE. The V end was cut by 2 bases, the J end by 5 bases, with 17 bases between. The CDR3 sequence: CASSVPAGGPDNEQFF. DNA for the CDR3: TGTGCCAGCAGCGTTCCTGCGGGTGGACCAGACAATGAGCAGTTCTTC.

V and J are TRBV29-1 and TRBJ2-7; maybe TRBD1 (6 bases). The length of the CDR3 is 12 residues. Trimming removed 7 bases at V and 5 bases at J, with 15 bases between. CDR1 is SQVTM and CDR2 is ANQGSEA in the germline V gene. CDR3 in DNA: TGCAGCGGGCAGGGGAATTTGAACGAGCAGTACTTC. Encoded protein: CSGQGNLNEQYF.

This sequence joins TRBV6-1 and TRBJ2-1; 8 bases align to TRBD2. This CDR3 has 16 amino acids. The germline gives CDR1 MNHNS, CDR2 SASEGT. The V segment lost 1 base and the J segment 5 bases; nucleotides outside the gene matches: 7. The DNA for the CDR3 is TGTGCCAGCAGTGAAGTGGTAGCGGGGCTCAACAATGAGCAGTTCTTC. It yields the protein CASSEVVAGLNNEQFF.

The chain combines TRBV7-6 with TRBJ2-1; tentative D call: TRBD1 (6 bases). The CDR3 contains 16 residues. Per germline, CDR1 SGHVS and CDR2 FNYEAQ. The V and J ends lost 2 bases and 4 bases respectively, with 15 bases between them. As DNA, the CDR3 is TGTGCCAGCAGCTTAAGGTCTGAGGGGGTTTACAATGAGCAGTTCTTC. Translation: CASSLRSEGVYNEQFF.

The CDR3 region is CSVVVPRDTDTQYF. In DNA, the CDR3 is TGCAGCGTTGTGGTGCCTCGGGACACAGATACGCAGTATTTT. The chain couples TRBV29-1 to TRBJ2-3, with D possibly matching TRBD2 (5 bases). CDR1 and CDR2 (germline): SQVTM, ANQGSEA. The CDR3 runs to 14 residues. The V and J ends lost 4 bases and 2 bases respectively, with 13 bases between them.

The CDR3 protein is CASSFLSGGAKNIQYF. CDR3 in DNA: TGTGCCAGCAGCTTCCTCTCTGGGGGCGCCAAAAACATTCAGTACTTC. The V gene is TRBV13, the J gene TRBJ2-4; D is perhaps TRBD1 (6 bases). CDR3 length equals 16 residues. The ends were cut back, 3 bases at V and 1 base at J, with 13 bases in the middle. CDR1 is PRHDT, CDR2 FYEKMQ, per germline (reference sequence).

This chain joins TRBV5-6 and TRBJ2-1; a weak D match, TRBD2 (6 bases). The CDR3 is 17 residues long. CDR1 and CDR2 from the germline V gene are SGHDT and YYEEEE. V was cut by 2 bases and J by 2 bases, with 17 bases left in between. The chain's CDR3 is CASSFERGTLTYNEQFF. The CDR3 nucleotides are TGTGCCAGCAGCTTTGAAAGAGGGACTTTAACCTACAATGAGCAGTTCTTC.

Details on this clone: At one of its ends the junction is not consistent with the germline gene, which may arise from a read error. CDR3 sequence reads: CSSSPDIYEQYF. The CDR3 DNA reads TGTTCCAGCAGCCCCGACATATACGAGCAGTACTTC. The V and J genes are TRBV7-9 and TRBJ2-7; D unresolved. Germline CDR1 is SEHNR and CDR2 is FQNEAQ (reference sequence). This CDR3 is built from 12 residues. The whole variable domain, filled in from reference TRBV7-9 and TRBJ2-7, reads DTGVSQNPRHKITKRGQNVTFRCDPISEHNRLYWYRQTLGQGPEFLTYFQNEAQLEKSRLLSDRFSAERPKGSFSTLEIQRTEQGDSAMYLCSSSPDIYEQYFGPGTRLTVT.

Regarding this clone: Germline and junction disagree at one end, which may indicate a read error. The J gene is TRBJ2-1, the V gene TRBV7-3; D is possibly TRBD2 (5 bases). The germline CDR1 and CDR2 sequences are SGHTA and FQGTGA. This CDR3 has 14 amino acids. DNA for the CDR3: TGTGCCAGCAGCATAACCCCACCGGGGAATGAGCAGTTCTTC. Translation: CASSITPPGNEQFF.

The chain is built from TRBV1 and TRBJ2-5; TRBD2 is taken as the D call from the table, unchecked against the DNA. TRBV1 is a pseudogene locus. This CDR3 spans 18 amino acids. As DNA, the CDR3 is TGCACCAGCAGCCAAGAAAACACCCCTCGGAGTAGCCAAGAGACCCAGTACTTC. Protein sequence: CTSSQENTPRSSQETQYF.

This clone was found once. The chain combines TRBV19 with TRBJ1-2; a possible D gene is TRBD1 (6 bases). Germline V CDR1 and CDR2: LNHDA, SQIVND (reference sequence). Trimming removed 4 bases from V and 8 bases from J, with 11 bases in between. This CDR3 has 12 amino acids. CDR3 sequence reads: CASSTRQAGYTF. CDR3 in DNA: TGTGCCAGTAGTACCCGACAGGCAGGCTACACCTTC.

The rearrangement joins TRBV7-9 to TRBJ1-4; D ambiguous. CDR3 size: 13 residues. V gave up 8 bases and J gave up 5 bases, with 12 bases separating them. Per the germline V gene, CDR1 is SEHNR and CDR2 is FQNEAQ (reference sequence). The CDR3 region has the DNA TGTGCCAGCGCGTCGCAAGAAAATGAAAAACTGTTTTTT. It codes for CASASQENEKLFF.

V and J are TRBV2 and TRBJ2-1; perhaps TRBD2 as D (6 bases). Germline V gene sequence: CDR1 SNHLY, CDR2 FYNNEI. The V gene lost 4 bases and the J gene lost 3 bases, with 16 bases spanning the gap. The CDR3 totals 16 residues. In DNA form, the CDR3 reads TGTGCCAGCAGTGCAGCGAGTCGGGGGTACTACAATGAGCAGTTCTTC. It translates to CASSAASRGYYNEQFF. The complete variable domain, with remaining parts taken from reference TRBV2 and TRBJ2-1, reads EPEVTQTPSHQVTQMGQEVILRCVPISNHLYFYWYRQILGQKVEFLVSFYNNEISEKSEIFDDQFSVERPDGSNFTLKIRSTKLEDSAMYFCASSAASRGYYNEQFFGPGTRLTVL.

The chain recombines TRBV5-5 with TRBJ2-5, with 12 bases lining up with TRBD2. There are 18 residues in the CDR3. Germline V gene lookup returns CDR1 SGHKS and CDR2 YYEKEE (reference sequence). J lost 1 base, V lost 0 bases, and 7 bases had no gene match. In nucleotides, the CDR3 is TGTGCCAGCAGCTTGGGCGCTAGCGGGGGGGCCTTCCAAGAGACCCAGTACTTC. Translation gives CASSLGASGGAFQETQYF.

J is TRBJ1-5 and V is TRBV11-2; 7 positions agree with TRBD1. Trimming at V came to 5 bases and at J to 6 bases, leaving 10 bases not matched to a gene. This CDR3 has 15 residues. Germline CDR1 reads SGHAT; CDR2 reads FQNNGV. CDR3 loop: CASSPGQAAGQPQHF. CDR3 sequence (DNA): TGTGCCAGCAGCCCTGGACAGGCGGCTGGTCAGCCCCAGCATTTT. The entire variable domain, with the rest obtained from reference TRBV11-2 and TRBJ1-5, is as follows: EAGVAQSPRYKIIEKRQSVAFWCNPISGHATLYWYQQILGQGPKLLIQFQNNGVVDDSQLPKDRFSAERLKGVDSTLKIQPAKLEDSAVYLCASSPGQAAGQPQHFGDGTRLSIL.